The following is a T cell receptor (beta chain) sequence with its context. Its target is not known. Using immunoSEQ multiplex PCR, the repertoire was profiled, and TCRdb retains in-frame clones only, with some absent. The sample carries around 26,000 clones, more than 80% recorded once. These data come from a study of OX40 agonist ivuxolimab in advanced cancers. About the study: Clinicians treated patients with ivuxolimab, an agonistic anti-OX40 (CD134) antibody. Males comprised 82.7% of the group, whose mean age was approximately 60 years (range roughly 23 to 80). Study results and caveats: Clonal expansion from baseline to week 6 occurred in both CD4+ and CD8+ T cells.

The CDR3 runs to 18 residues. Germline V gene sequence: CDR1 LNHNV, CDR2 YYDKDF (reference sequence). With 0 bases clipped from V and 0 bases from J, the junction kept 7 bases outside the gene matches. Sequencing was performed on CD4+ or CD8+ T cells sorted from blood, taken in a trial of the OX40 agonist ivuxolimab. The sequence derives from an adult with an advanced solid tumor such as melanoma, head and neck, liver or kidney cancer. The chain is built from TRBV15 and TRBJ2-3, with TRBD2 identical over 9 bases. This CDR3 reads CATSRDRQRGASTDTQYF. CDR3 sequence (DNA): TGTGCCACCAGCAGAGATCGTCAGCGGGGGGCTAGCACAGATACGCAGTATTTT.